The sequence of this TCR beta chain was determined in a study of early T cells in non-severe SARS-CoV-2 infection. Study details: The authors sequenced bulk RNA from unsorted whole blood, leaving chains unpaired. Regarding the study as a whole: Anti-spike CD8 responses were favored by VDJdb matching, which missed private and CD4 specificities.

The CDR3 loop spans 12 amino acids. Germline loops: CDR1 LNHDA, CDR2 SQIVND (reference sequence). V lost 7 bases to trimming and J lost 3 bases, with 8 bases between them. Individual cDNA molecules received unique molecular identifiers during library preparation. TCRdb processed the 5' RACE reads anew with MiXCR; each CDR3 protein has one entry. The profile shows some 98,000 distinct CDR3 sequences, approximately 16% of them singletons. Worth noting for this clonotype: Its antigen is as yet unknown.

The gene calls are TRBV19 and TRBJ2-3; D may be TRBD1 (6 bases). Sequenced sample: whole blood. The TCR originated in an adult who was a healthcare worker with PCR-confirmed SARS-CoV-2 infection or an uninfected control (not recorded which). The CDR3 loop reads CASTRGTDTQYF. Written as DNA, the CDR3 is TGTGCCAGTACCAGGGGAACAGATACGCAGTATTTT.